The 12 T cell receptor beta chains reported below all come from one sample, sequenced in a study of patients and donors after allogeneic stem cell transplantation. TCRdb fed the RT-PCR reads into MiXCR, producing one record per CDR3 protein. This table holds about 200,000 distinct CDR3 sequences, 41% found once. The material sequenced was blood, either unsorted or a sorted T cell fraction (not recorded which). These receptors were obtained from a human donor who was either an allogeneic HSCT recipient or a stem cell or donor lymphocyte infusion donor (not recorded which). It is not recorded whose cells these are; they may come from a transplant donor.

This chain connects TRBV7-2 to TRBJ2-2, with D uncertain. V shed 3 bases and J shed 7 bases, with 9 bases lying between them. The CDR3 is 13 amino acids. Germline-derived CDR1 and CDR2 are SGHTA and FQGNSA. The CDR3 sequence: CASSFDWVGELFF. The CDR3 nucleotides are TGTGCCAGCAGCTTTGACTGGGTCGGGGAGCTGTTTTTT. Full variable domain (rest looked up from reference TRBV7-2 and TRBJ2-2): GAGVSQSPSNKVTEKGKDVELRCDPISGHTALYWYRQSLGQGLEFLIYFQGNSAPDKSGLPSDRFSAERTGGSVSTLTIQRTQQEDSAVYLCASSFDWVGELFFGEGSRLTVL.

In this sample, this clonotype turned up once. The genes are TRBV30 and TRBJ1-1; D gene unclear. Trimming stripped 7 bases from V and 11 bases from J, with 14 bases between. The germline V gene has CDR1 GTSNPN and CDR2 SVGIG (reference sequence). The CDR3 has 10 amino acids. For the CDR3, the DNA is TGTGCCTCCTCCTCCCCGGGGGCTTTCTTT. It is translated as CASSSPGAFF.

The chain joins TRBV20-1 to TRBJ2-7, with TRBD2 matching over 9 bases. Germline CDR1 DFQATT, CDR2 SNEGSKA (reference sequence). V lost 3 bases to trimming and J lost 3 bases; unmatched junction nucleotides: 3. This CDR3 has 13 amino acids. The CDR3 DNA sequence: TGCAGTGCTAGGGTACTAGCGGGCTACGAGCAGTACTTC. It is translated as CSARVLAGYEQYF.

The table lists this clonotype with many counts. CDR3 protein: CSVVGRENTEAFF. The CDR3 nucleotides read TGCAGCGTTGTAGGAAGGGAGAACACTGAAGCTTTCTTT. This chain links TRBV29-1 with TRBJ1-1, with D uncertain. Germline values: CDR1 SQVTM, CDR2 ANQGSEA. V lost 4 bases and J lost 1, with 10 bases in between. The CDR3 runs to 13 residues.

The V gene is TRBV7-8, the J gene TRBJ1-3; D remains unclear. This CDR3 region has 16 residues. CDR1 and CDR2 from the germline V gene are SGHVS and FQNEAQ. The V and J ends lost 0 bases and 0 bases respectively, with 9 bases between them. This CDR3 reads CASSLAAGYSGNTIYF. CDR3 sequence (DNA): TGTGCCAGCAGCTTAGCTGCGGGGTACTCTGGAAACACCATATATTTT.

CDR3 loop: CASSVGATAPYEQYF. The DNA for the CDR3 is TGTGCCAGCAGCGTAGGGGCGACAGCTCCCTACGAGCAGTACTTC. The rearrangement links TRBV9 to TRBJ2-7; D is possibly TRBD1 (5 bases). From germline, CDR1 is SGDLS and CDR2 YYNGEE. This CDR3 is built from 15 residues. V lost 0 bases, J lost 2 bases, and 12 bases lay in between. The full variable domain, with the rest looked up from reference TRBV9 and TRBJ2-7, is DSGVTQTPKHLITATGQRVTLRCSPRSGDLSVYWYQQSLDQGLQFLIQYYNGEERAKGNILERFSAQQFPDLHSELNLSSLELGDSALYFCASSVGATAPYEQYFGPGTRLTVT.

The V and J genes are TRBV7-2 and TRBJ2-6; no firm D call. The length of the CDR3 is 14 residues. The germline gives CDR1 SGHTA, CDR2 FQGNSA. The V end lost 4 bases, the J end lost 0 bases, and 4 bases lay between the germline ends. The CDR3 bases are TGTGCCAGCAGCTCATCCTCTGGGGCCAACGTCCTGACTTTC. Encoded protein: CASSSSSGANVLTF. The full variable domain, with the rest looked up from reference TRBV7-2 and TRBJ2-6, is GAGVSQSPSNKVTEKGKDVELRCDPISGHTALYWYRQSLGQGLEFLIYFQGNSAPDKSGLPSDRFSAERTGGSVSTLTIQRTQQEDSAVYLCASSSSSGANVLTFGAGSRLTVL.

DNA for the CDR3: TGTGCCAGCAGGACTAGCGGGCATGAAGAGACCCAGTACTTC. Protein product: CASRTSGHEETQYF. The rearrangement uses TRBV6-1 and TRBJ2-5; the match to TRBD2 covers 10 bases. CDR1 is MNHNS, CDR2 SASEGT, per germline. The CDR3 consists of 14 residues. V dropped 6 bases and J dropped 3; count of bases not matched to a gene: 4.

The chain combines TRBV6-8 with TRBJ2-1; 7 bases map to TRBD2. Germline trimming cut 2 bases from V and 5 bases from J; bases unmatched to any gene: 6. Germline CDR1 and CDR2: MNHGY and SAAAGT. The CDR3 runs to 15 residues. The CDR3 nucleotides read TGTGCCAGCAGTTACATCTGCGGGAGTCACAATGAGCAGTTCTTC. Translation gives CASSYICGSHNEQFF.

J is TRBJ1-1 and V is TRBV9; D is unclear. The CDR3 runs 13 residues. Germline V gene lookup returns CDR1 SGDLS and CDR2 YYNGEE. Trimming took off 2 bases at V and 4 bases at J, with 9 bases between the two ends. The CDR3 DNA follows: TGTGCCAGCAGCGTCTCGGTTGGCACTGAAGCTTTCTTT. Amino acid sequence: CASSVSVGTEAFF.

J is TRBJ2-7 and V is TRBV7-6; 7 positions agree with TRBD1. In germline, CDR1 is SGHVS, CDR2 FNYEAQ. V was clipped by 5 bases and J by 5 bases; unmatched bases: 9. The CDR3 loop spans 14 amino acids. CDR3 in amino acids: CASSIRQGSDEQYF. CDR3 bases: TGTGCCAGCAGCATTCGACAGGGTTCTGACGAGCAGTACTTC.

The chain has TRBV4-1 and TRBJ1-1; unclear D gene. CDR1 MGHRA and CDR2 YSYEKL come from the germline V gene. The CDR3 is made up of 14 amino acids. V lost 1 base, J lost 5 bases, and 11 bases lay in between. CDR3 loop: CASSQAPDWTEAFF. DNA for the CDR3: TGCGCCAGCAGCCAAGCGCCGGATTGGACTGAAGCTTTCTTT.